This T cell receptor beta chain is from a study of blood T cell repertoires in COVID-19. Measured with immunoSEQ multiplex PCR; TCRdb has only the in-frame clones, and not every one. The sample has 97,000 or so clones, about 81% seen once. V lost 7 bases to trimming and J lost 1 base; unmatched junction nucleotides: 6. Germline lookup yields CDR1 SNHLY and CDR2 FYNNEI. This CDR3 region has 15 residues. The clonotype comes from a man in his sixties with acute or convalescent COVID-19. The rearrangement uses TRBV2 and TRBJ2-1; TRBD2 aligns across 8 bases. Sequenced material: peripheral blood. The CDR3 DNA is TGTGCCAGCAAAGGGTCGGGGGGGTCCTACAATGAGCAGTTCTTC. It specifies CASKGSGGSYNEQFF.